A single sample gave rise to the 28 T cell receptor beta chains below, sequenced in a study of beta chain features in type 1 diabetes. General observations from the study: TCRB CDR3s were moderately but significantly shorter in Type 1 diabetes patients in all four CD4+ subsets.

No cognate antigen is known for these TCRs. Of the isolated RNA, all was reverse transcribed, and so the sequenced material was expressed TCRB transcripts. Some clones are missing from TCRdb's copy, which holds only in-frame ones; the method was immunoSEQ multiplex PCR. The sample records about 270,000 clones, 13% to 15% being singletons. The specimen sequenced was naive CD4+ T cells from blood. These receptors were obtained from a man aged 25-40 years with type 1 diabetes.

V usage is TRBV2 and J usage is TRBJ2-3; perhaps TRBD2 as D (5 bases). Trimming took off 7 bases at V and 2 bases at J, with 13 bases between the two ends. Germline CDR1 is SNHLY and CDR2 is FYNNEI. The CDR3 length is 14 residues. CDR3 nucleotide sequence: TGTGCCAGCAAAGGAGTGCTAGCCACAGATACGCAGTATTTT. This sequence encodes CASKGVLATDTQYF.

This clone was counted between two and nine times. The V and J genes are TRBV27 and TRBJ2-4, with 7 bases identical to TRBD1. This CDR3 spans 15 amino acids. Losses at the gene ends were 6 bases for V and 1 base for J; bases not matched to a gene: 6. Germline V CDR1 and CDR2: MNHEY, SMNVEV (reference sequence). This chain's CDR3 is CASRKDRVAKNIQYF. The CDR3 coding sequence is TGTGCCAGCAGAAAAGACAGGGTTGCCAAAAACATTCAGTACTTC.

This clone has more than one count but fewer than ten. This chain links TRBV9 with TRBJ2-5, with 7 bases that match TRBD1. Germline CDR1 and CDR2: SGDLS and YYNGEE. Trimming cost V 4 bases and J 4 bases; bases outside gene matches: 10. This CDR3 has 15 residues. The CDR3, as DNA: TGTGCCAGCAGCACCCAGGGACAGAGGGGAGAGACCCAGTACTTC. Protein product: CASSTQGQRGETQYF.

The chain recombines TRBV20-1 with TRBJ1-2; a possible D gene is TRBD1 (5 bases). The CDR3 runs 10 residues. CDR1 and CDR2 from the germline V gene are DFQATT and SNEGSKA (reference sequence). V shed 6 bases and J shed 7 bases, with 9 bases lying between them. CDR3 DNA sequence: TGCAGTGCATCGGACACTGGCTACACCTTC. It codes for CSASDTGYTF.

This clone was seen more than once but under ten times. This chain connects TRBV6-5 to TRBJ1-5; TRBD1 matches at 8 bases. The CDR3 runs 13 residues. V was pared by 10 bases and J by 3 bases, with 5 bases of the junction left unmatched. Per the germline V gene, CDR1 is MNHEY and CDR2 is SVGAGI. The CDR3, as DNA: TGTGCCACAACAGGGGGGTTCAATCAGCCCCAGCATTTT. This translates into CATTGGFNQPQHF.

The chain employs TRBV7-2 and TRBJ2-2; no reliable D call. The CDR3 covers 16 residues. Germline V gene sequence: CDR1 SGHTA, CDR2 FQGNSA. Trimming pared 2 bases from V and 3 bases from J, leaving 13 bases between. The CDR3 DNA sequence: TGTGCCAGCAGCTTAACTTTTTCCCCCTACACCGGGGAGCTGTTTTTT. Its translation: CASSLTFSPYTGELFF.

This clone has only a few counts. V usage is TRBV18 and J usage is TRBJ1-4, with 7 positions matching TRBD1. Per germline, CDR1 KGHSH and CDR2 LQKENI. The CDR3 is 15 residues long. Trimming took 6 bases from V and 5 from J; bases not matched to a gene: 9. CDR3 in DNA: TGTGCCAGCTCGCCCCGGGCAGGGGGGAATGAAAAACTGTTTTTT. It translates to CASSPRAGGNEKLFF.

V gene TRBV7-2 combines with J gene TRBJ1-1, with 9 bases aligning to TRBD1. CDR3 length: 13 residues. J gave up 3 bases and V 5 bases, and 1 base lay outside the gene matches. The germline V gene has CDR1 SGHTA and CDR2 FQGNSA. This chain's CDR3 is CASSGDRDTEAFF. The CDR3 DNA reads as TGTGCCAGCAGCGGGGACAGGGACACTGAAGCTTTCTTT.

The V call is TRBV5-4, the J call TRBJ2-1; 7 positions match TRBD2. V shed 4 bases, J shed 5 bases, and the junction held 3 bases outside the gene matches. CDR1 is SGHNT, CDR2 YYREEE, per germline (reference sequence). The CDR3 is 13 residues long. The CDR3 is CASSGDYDNEQFF. The CDR3, as DNA: TGTGCCAGCAGCGGGGACTACGACAATGAGCAGTTCTTC.

The CDR3 region is CASSSPQQGTDTQYF. The DNA of the CDR3 is TGTGCCAGCAGCTCGCCGCAGCAGGGCACAGATACGCAGTATTTT. The V gene is TRBV5-4, the J gene TRBJ2-3; D is unclear. The CDR3 sequence is 15 residues long. V lost 3 bases and J lost 1, with 12 bases in between. The germline CDR1 and CDR2 sequences are SGHNT and YYREEE (reference sequence). The whole variable domain, remainder taken from reference TRBV5-4 and TRBJ2-3, is ETGVTQSPTHLIKTRGQQVTLRCSSQSGHNTVSWYQQALGQGPQFIFQYYREEENGRGNFPPRFSGLQFPNYSSELNVNALELDDSALYLCASSSPQQGTDTQYFGPGTRLTVL.

The gene calls are TRBV7-2 and TRBJ2-5, with TRBD1 matching over 8 bases. The CDR3 has 15 amino acids. V gave up 2 bases and J gave up 2 bases; unmatched junction bases: 4. Germline assignment: CDR1 SGHTA and CDR2 FQGNSA. The CDR3 DNA is TGTGCCAGCAGCTTACAGGGGGCGAGGCAAGAGACCCAGTACTTC. Protein: CASSLQGARQETQYF.

The chain links TRBV28 to TRBJ2-4; tentatively, D is TRBD2 (5 bases). The germline CDR1 and CDR2 sequences are MDHEN and SYDVKM. V was shortened by 4 bases and J by 3 bases, with 10 bases between the two germline ends. The CDR3 is 14 amino acids. The CDR3 bases are TGTGCCAGCAGTTATCCGGGAAACAAAAACATTCAGTACTTC. Translated, it gives CASSYPGNKNIQYF. Drawing the rest from reference TRBV28 and TRBJ2-4, the complete variable domain is DVKVTQSSRYLVKRTGEKVFLECVQDMDHENMFWYRQDPGLGLRLIYFSYDVKMKEKGDIPEGYSVSREKKERFSLILESASTNQTSMYLCASSYPGNKNIQYFGAGTRLSVL.

This chain links TRBV6-4 with TRBJ1-2; 11 bases line up with TRBD1. Per germline, CDR1 MRHNA and CDR2 SNTAGT. CDR3 length: 14 amino acids. The junction had 1 base not matched to a gene; V was cut back by 4 bases and J by 3 bases. In DNA, the CDR3 is TGTGCCAGCAGTGTGGGACAGGGGGACTATGGCTACACCTTC. Its protein product is CASSVGQGDYGYTF.

The J gene is TRBJ2-7, the V gene TRBV4-3; TRBD1 aligns across 10 bases. This CDR3 comprises 20 residues. From germline, CDR1 is LGHNA and CDR2 YSLEER. V was pared by 0 bases and J by 6 bases, with 20 bases of the junction left unmatched. CDR3 coding DNA: TGCGCCAGCAGCCAAGATCTTTGTTTCTATCCGGGACAGGGGTCATGCGAGCAGTACTTC. This encodes CASSQDLCFYPGQGSCEQYF.

The chain's CDR3 is CASSQGDRASYGYTF. Here the CDR3 DNA reads TGCGCCAGCAGCCAAGGGGACAGGGCTAGCTATGGCTACACCTTC. The chain employs TRBV4-3 and TRBJ1-2; TRBD1 matches at 9 bases. CDR1 is LGHNA, CDR2 YSLEER, per germline. V gave up 1 base and J gave up 4 bases; unmatched junction bases: 4. CDR3 length equals 15 residues.

In its sample, this clone was seen a few times. CDR3 nucleotide sequence: TGTGCCAGCAGTGGCTTGGGACTGGGGACTGAAGCTTTCTTT. It translates to CASSGLGLGTEAFF. The gene calls are TRBV2 and TRBJ1-1; maybe TRBD1 (5 bases). The CDR3 is made up of 14 amino acids. The V gene lost 4 bases and the J gene lost 5 bases, with 14 bases spanning the gap. Germline V lookup: CDR1 SNHLY, CDR2 FYNNEI.

In its sample, this clone was seen a few times. V is TRBV29-1 and J is TRBJ2-5; 9 nucleotides line up with TRBD1. The ends lost 8 bases at V and 5 bases at J; junction bases unmatched: 6. There are 12 residues in the CDR3. The V gene's germline CDR1 is SQVTM and CDR2 ANQGSEA. The CDR3 sequence: CSSTGGVETQYF. CDR3 DNA sequence: TGCAGCTCGACAGGGGGAGTCGAGACCCAGTACTTC.

This clone was seen only a few times. CDR3: CASSLTAGETQYF. The CDR3 DNA is TGCGCCAGCAGCTTGACAGCGGGAGAGACCCAGTACTTC. The chain carries TRBV5-1 and TRBJ2-5, with D maybe TRBD2 (6 bases). Germline V gene data show CDR1 as SGHRS and CDR2 as YFSETQ. V was pared by 1 base and J by 4 bases, with 8 bases between. The CDR3 contains 13 residues. Together with reference TRBV5-1 and TRBJ2-5, the CDR3 gives the full variable domain: KAGVTQTPRYLIKTRGQQVTLSCSPISGHRSVSWYQQTPGQGLQFLFEYFSETQRNKGNFPGRFSGRQFSNSRSEMNVSTLELGDSALYLCASSLTAGETQYFGPGTRLLVL.

The chain is built from TRBV18 and TRBJ1-1; D is undetermined. The CDR3 covers 15 residues. Trimming removed 4 bases from V and 2 bases from J, with 14 bases in between. Germline V gives CDR1 KGHSH, CDR2 LQKENI. The CDR3 nucleotides read TGTGCCAGCTCACACCCCCCCCGGACTAACACTGAAGCTTTCTTT. Translation gives CASSHPPRTNTEAFF. The entire variable domain, with the rest obtained from reference TRBV18 and TRBJ1-1, is as follows: NAGVMQNPRHLVRRRGQEARLRCSPMKGHSHVYWYRQLPEEGLKFMVYLQKENIIDESGMPKERFSAEFPKEGPSILRIQQVVRGDSAAYFCASSHPPRTNTEAFFGQGTRLTVV.

The V and J genes are TRBV19 and TRBJ1-2; D possibly corresponds to TRBD1 (6 bases). Germline CDR1 and CDR2: LNHDA and SQIVND (reference sequence). This CDR3 spans 13 amino acids. V lost 3 bases and J 2 bases, leaving 7 bases between the germline ends. The DNA of the CDR3 is TGTGCCAGTAGTATCGACAGGAACTATGGCTACACCTTC. The encoded protein is CASSIDRNYGYTF.

V and J are TRBV4-2 and TRBJ2-1, with TRBD2 as a possible D gene (5 bases). The CDR3 runs 17 residues. The V gene's germline CDR1 is LGHNA and CDR2 YNFKEQ. Trimming took off 0 bases at V and 4 bases at J, with 16 bases between the two ends. DNA for the CDR3: TGTGCCAGCAGCCAAGATCGAGGACTCGCCGGGTACAATGAGCAGTTCTTC. It codes for CASSQDRGLAGYNEQFF.

The chain joins TRBV5-1 to TRBJ1-2; 7 positions match TRBD1. J gave up 6 bases and V 5 bases, and 7 bases lay outside the gene matches. Germline V CDR1 and CDR2: SGHRS, YFSETQ. This CDR3 region has 13 residues. The CDR3, as DNA: TGCGCCAGCAGTCCGGAGGGGGCAAATGGCTACACCTTC. It codes for CASSPEGANGYTF.

The chain is built from TRBV7-9 and TRBJ2-1; the D is unclear. Germline lookup yields CDR1 SEHNR and CDR2 FQNEAQ (reference sequence). This CDR3 spans 14 amino acids. V was pared by 5 bases and J by 2 bases, with 10 bases between. The CDR3 region has the DNA TGTGCCAGCAGCCCCACGGGTCCCTACAATGAGCAGTTCTTC. This encodes CASSPTGPYNEQFF.

V and J are TRBV5-4 and TRBJ1-2; TRBD1 agrees at 7 bases. Germline-derived CDR1 and CDR2 are SGHNT and YYREEE (reference sequence). Unmatched junction bases numbered 17, after V lost 4 bases and J lost 5 bases. The CDR3 runs 17 residues. The CDR3 region has the DNA TGTGCCAGCAGCATGGGAGGGGCCGGACAGGAAACTTATGGCTACACCTTC. The encoded protein is CASSMGGAGQETYGYTF. The variable domain in full, with the rest retrieved from reference TRBV5-4 and TRBJ1-2, is ETGVTQSPTHLIKTRGQQVTLRCSSQSGHNTVSWYQQALGQGPQFIFQYYREEENGRGNFPPRFSGLQFPNYSSELNVNALELDDSALYLCASSMGGAGQETYGYTFGSGTRLTVV.

The chain couples TRBV30 to TRBJ2-7, with TRBD1 identical over 7 bases. The V gene's germline CDR1 is GTSNPN and CDR2 SVGIG (reference sequence). Trimming removed 0 bases from V and 11 bases from J; junction bases left unmatched: 10. CDR3 length: 13 amino acids. The CDR3 loop is CAWSVLSGTEEYF. The DNA of the CDR3 is TGTGCCTGGAGTGTACTGTCAGGGACAGAAGAGTACTTC.

The rearrangement links TRBV18 to TRBJ2-7; 12 positions match TRBD2. The CDR3 is 15 residues long. The V gene's germline CDR1 is KGHSH and CDR2 LQKENI. Trimming cost V 3 bases and J 7 bases; bases outside gene matches: 7. Here the CDR3 reads CASSPMTSGSGEQYF. Here the CDR3 DNA reads TGTGCCAGCTCACCGATGACTAGCGGGAGCGGAGAGCAGTACTTC.

The chain uses TRBV7-6 and TRBJ2-1; 7 bases are shared with TRBD1. The CDR3 is 14 amino acids. In germline, CDR1 is SGHVS, CDR2 FNYEAQ. V shed 4 bases and J 7 bases; nucleotides not matched to a gene: 7. The CDR3 protein is CASSYAGGRNEQFF. CDR3 DNA: TGTGCCAGCAGCTACGCAGGGGGTCGGAATGAGCAGTTCTTC.

This chain links TRBV20-1 with TRBJ1-1; tentatively, D is TRBD1 (5 bases). The CDR3 sequence is 11 residues long. Trimming stripped 6 bases from V and 7 bases from J, with 12 bases between. Germline V gene data show CDR1 as DFQATT and CDR2 as SNEGSKA (reference sequence). The CDR3 loop is CSASDRGEAFF. For the CDR3, the DNA is TGCAGTGCCAGTGATAGGGGTGAAGCTTTCTTT.